A single sample is the source of the 5 T cell receptor beta chains below, sequenced in a study of T cell repertoires in cytomegalovirus infection. Antigens for these TCRs are unknown. One entry per CDR3 protein results from TCRdb running MiXCR on the reads. The repertoire has some 560,000 distinct CDR3 sequences, about 40% of them found once; the top ten carry about 48%. Here the sequenced sample was cultured PBMCs, taken from culture after CMV antigen stimulation. The receptor set was obtained from a human donor in good health (CMV status not recorded). Some clones in this sample may be carry-over from other donors' samples.

This clonotype was seen more than once but under ten times. The chain employs TRBV3-1 and TRBJ1-1; D gene uncertain. Looked up from germline, CDR1 is LGHDT and CDR2 is YNNKEL (reference sequence). The length of the CDR3 is 12 residues. V was trimmed by 2 bases and J by 8 bases, leaving 9 bases between them. The CDR3 DNA reads as TGTGCCAGCAGCCAACCCAAAGAAGAAGCTTTCTTT. Amino acids: CASSQPKEEAFF.

The chain links TRBV19 to TRBJ2-2, with D uncertain. CDR1 LNHDA and CDR2 SQIVND come from the germline V gene (reference sequence). This CDR3 spans 15 amino acids. The V end lost 3 bases, the J end lost 3 bases, and 11 bases lay between the germline ends. CDR3 sequence reads: CASSIYPAYTGELFF. The CDR3 nucleotides are TGTGCCAGTAGTATTTATCCAGCCTACACCGGGGAGCTGTTTTTT.

This clonotype was counted many times. V and J are TRBV7-2 and TRBJ2-5; 11 bases are shared with TRBD2. The CDR3 has 14 residues. CDR1 and CDR2 (germline): SGHTA, FQGNSA. J was trimmed by 5 bases and V by 2 bases; bases with no gene match: 1. The CDR3 DNA reads as TGTGCCAGCAGCTTACCTAGCGGGGGGGAGACCCAGTACTTC. Translated: CASSLPSGGETQYF.

The gene calls are TRBV28 and TRBJ2-2; TRBD2 matches at 7 bases. V was pared by 7 bases and J by 3 bases, with 8 bases of the junction left unmatched. The CDR3 runs to 15 residues. CDR1 and CDR2 (germline): MDHEN, SYDVKM. CDR3 nucleotide sequence: TGTGCCAGCAAGCGGGGAGGACCTTACACCGGGGAGCTGTTTTTT. Amino acid sequence: CASKRGGPYTGELFF.

This clonotype came up many times. V and J are TRBV7-6 and TRBJ2-1; the match to TRBD2 covers 15 bases. Germline-derived CDR1 and CDR2 are SGHVS and FNYEAQ. With 5 bases clipped from V and 0 bases from J, the junction kept 5 bases outside the gene matches. This CDR3 region has 18 residues. CDR3 protein: CASSPRTSGRASYNEQFF. CDR3 sequence (DNA): TGTGCCAGCAGCCCAAGGACTAGCGGGAGGGCCTCCTACAATGAGCAGTTCTTC.